The rows below give T cell receptor beta chains drawn from one sample of a study of somatic mutations in cytotoxic T cells in rheumatoid arthritis. The protocol was immunoSEQ multiplex PCR, while the TCRdb copy is restricted to in-frame clones and leaves out a portion. The table includes 11,000 or so clones, 70% to 80% detected once. Sequenced sample: CD8+ T cells sorted from blood. These receptors came from a woman between 40 and 55 years old in good health. Each CDR3 is given with its conserved first and last residue. The D gene is left open where the match is weak. The size entry is marked missing in some rows and otherwise reads once, few, many or a size class.

d_call | j_call | v_call | clone_size | cdr3_aa | cdr3_nt
. | TRBJ1-3 | TRBV4-3 | . | CASSPFRAPGSGNTIYF | TGCGCCAGCAGCCCCTTCCGGGCCCCGGGTTCTGGAAACACCATATATTTT
. | TRBJ1-1 | TRBV6-5 | . | CASSPNGGTEAFF | TGTGCCAGCAGTCCGAATGGGGGCACTGAAGCTTTCTTT
. | TRBJ1-2 | TRBV14 | large | CASSQTNLELYGYTF | TGTGCCAGCAGCCAAACAAATCTAGAACTCTATGGCTACACCTTC
. | TRBJ1-5 | TRBV15 | . | CATSRDRGSPQHF | TGTGCCACCAGCAGAGATCGCGGATCGCCCCAGCATTTT
. | TRBJ2-7 | TRBV6-1 | . | CASSPSIVSYEQYF | TGTGCCAGCAGTCCCAGCATCGTTTCCTACGAGCAGTACTTC
. | TRBJ1-3 | TRBV19 | once | CASIALPGEGFGNTIYF | TGTGCCAGTATCGCTCTCCCAGGGGAGGGCTTTGGAAACACCATATATTTT
. | TRBJ2-1 | TRBV28 | . | CASKYNEQFF | TGTGCCAGCAAGTACAATGAGCAGTTCTTC
. | TRBJ2-1 | TRBV13 | . | CASSYQPYNEQFF | TGTGCCAGCAGCTACCAGCCCTACAATGAGCAGTTCTTC
. | TRBJ1-2 | TRBV30 | . | CAWNPGTEYGYTF | TGTGCCTGGAACCCGGGGACGGAATATGGCTACACCTTC
TRBD1 | TRBJ2-2 | TRBV6-4 | few | CASSGTASTGELFF | TGTGCCAGCAGCGGGACAGCCAGCACCGGGGAGCTGTTTTTT
. | TRBJ1-1 | TRBV7-8 | once | CASSLAEGGTEAFF | TGTGCCAGCAGCTTAGCGGAGGGGGGCACTGAAGCTTTCTTT
. | TRBJ1-3 | TRBV4-1 | . | CASSQYFSRGPISGNTIYF | TGCGCCAGCAGCCAATACTTCTCCCGGGGGCCAATCTCTGGAAACACCATATATTTT
. | TRBJ2-5 | TRBV5-6 | . | CASSTSSDQETQYF | TGTGCCAGCAGCACCTCTAGCGACCAAGAGACCCAGTACTTC
. | TRBJ1-6 | TRBV14 | . | CASSPTGSSPLHF | TGTGCCAGCAGCCCAACAGGGAGCTCACCCCTCCACTTT
. | TRBJ2-1 | TRBV29-1 | . | CSVVPPVEGTSYNEQFF | TGCAGCGTTGTGCCCCCTGTTGAGGGTACATCCTACAATGAGCAGTTCTTC
. | TRBJ1-1 | TRBV19 | . | CASSFLGVTEAFF | TGTGCCAGTAGTTTCCTCGGGGTCACTGAAGCTTTCTTT
. | TRBJ2-1 | TRBV5-5 | . | CASSLAEWDEQFF | TGTGCCAGCAGCTTGGCGGAATGGGATGAGCAGTTCTTC
. | TRBJ2-5 | TRBV7-6 | . | CASSPIRGEMETQYF | TGTGCCAGCAGCCCCATACGAGGGGAGATGGAGACCCAGTACTTC
. | TRBJ2-3 | TRBV10-3 | . | CAISEHADTQYF | TGTGCCATCAGTGAGCACGCAGATACGCAGTATTTT
. | TRBJ2-7 | TRBV7-9 | . | CASSLGHYYEQYF | TGTGCCAGCAGCTTAGGGCACTACTACGAGCAGTACTTC
. | TRBJ1-5 | TRBV6-1 | . | CASSGGPQFSNQPQHF | TGTGCCAGCAGTGGAGGGCCACAGTTTAGCAATCAGCCCCAGCATTTT
. | TRBJ1-1 | TRBV7-9 | . | CASSLGAAEAFF | TGTGCCAGCAGCTTAGGGGCGGCTGAAGCTTTCTTT
. | TRBJ2-7 | TRBV6-1 | few | CASSEGIYEQYF | TGTGCCAGCAGTGAGGGGATCTACGAGCAGTACTTC
. | TRBJ1-1 | TRBV27 | . | CASSFVGGGTEAFF | TGTGCCAGCAGTTTTGTAGGGGGAGGCACTGAAGCTTTCTTT
. | TRBJ1-2 | TRBV11-3 | . | CASSPLGNWEERGYTF | TGTGCCAGCAGCCCCCTCGGAAACTGGGAAGAACGAGGCTACACCTTC
TRBD1 | TRBJ1-2 | TRBV9 | . | CASSVGQGALRNYGYTF | TGTGCCAGCAGCGTAGGACAGGGGGCGTTGAGGAACTATGGCTACACCTTC
TRBD1 | TRBJ1-1 | TRBV6-1 | few | CASSGQAMNTEAFF | TGTGCCAGCAGCGGACAGGCAATGAACACTGAAGCTTTCTTT
. | TRBJ1-1 | TRBV5-1 | . | CASSSYWNTEAFF | TGCGCCAGCAGCTCTTACTGGAACACTGAAGCTTTCTTT
. | TRBJ2-5 | TRBV10-1 | . | CASSGVEGDETQYF | TGCGCCAGCAGTGGGGTCGAGGGGGACGAGACCCAGTACTTC
. | TRBJ2-2 | TRBV9 | . | CASSFSFRGGNTGELFF | TGTGCCAGCAGCTTCAGTTTTAGGGGGGGGAACACCGGGGAGCTGTTTTTT
TRBD1 | TRBJ2-7 | TRBV27 | few | CASSGTGSTAYEQYF | TGTGCCAGCAGTGGGACAGGCTCAACAGCCTACGAGCAGTACTTC
. | TRBJ2-1 | TRBV27 | few | CASSPRTGNEQFF | TGTGCCAGCAGTCCTAGAACAGGGAATGAGCAGTTCTTC
TRBD1 | TRBJ1-1 | TRBV7-8 | . | CASSRHQGANTEAFF | TGTGCCAGCAGCCGCCATCAGGGGGCGAACACTGAAGCTTTCTTT
. | TRBJ2-7 | TRBV7-2 | . | CASSLLWVAAGLHAYEQYF | TGTGCCAGCAGCTTACTTTGGGTTGCGGCGGGACTTCACGCCTACGAGCAGTACTTC
. | TRBJ1-2 | TRBV9 | . | CASSVSLLAGNYGYTF | TGTGCCAGCAGCGTCTCTCTATTAGCAGGGAACTATGGCTACACCTTC
TRBD1 | TRBJ1-1 | TRBV10-3 | . | CAINPGQGAVDTEAFF | TGTGCCATCAACCCGGGACAGGGGGCCGTTGACACTGAAGCTTTCTTT
TRBD2 | TRBJ2-5 | TRBV7-2 | once | CASSLVLAEQETQYF | TGTGCCAGCAGCTTAGTACTAGCGGAACAAGAGACCCAGTACTTC
. | TRBJ2-6 | TRBV9 | . | CASSPGGGASGANVLTF | TGTGCCAGCAGCCCAGGAGGGGGGGCCTCTGGGGCCAACGTCCTGACTTTC
TRBD1 | TRBJ1-4 | TRBV4-2 | . | CASSQLTGTGAEKLFF | TGTGCCAGCAGCCAGTTGACCGGGACAGGGGCTGAAAAACTGTTTTTT
. | TRBJ1-5 | TRBV28 | few | CASSLDEGYSNQPQHF | TGTGCCAGCAGTTTAGACGAGGGATATAGCAATCAGCCCCAGCATTTT